The 18 T cell receptor beta chains below all came from one sample that was sequenced in a study of shared clonotypes between healthy human individuals. Here immunoSEQ multiplex PCR was the method, and the copy in TCRdb shows in-frame clones only, minus some. The sample lists about a million clones, 70% to 85% occurring once. The material sequenced was memory CD4+ T cells sorted from blood. Described subset: CD45RA-negative fraction. The receptors shown here come from a man aged 18-30 years in good health.

CDR3 region: CASSLIRASGKQETQYF. CDR3 DNA sequence: TGTGCCAGCAGCTTAATACGGGCTAGCGGGAAACAAGAGACCCAGTACTTC. The chain combines TRBV7-9 with TRBJ2-5; 9 bases line up with TRBD2. This CDR3 is 17 amino acids long. Germline V gives CDR1 SEHNR, CDR2 FQNEAQ (reference sequence). The V segment lost 2 bases and the J segment 2 bases; nucleotides outside the gene matches: 9.

The V call is TRBV6-1, the J call TRBJ1-1; the D is unclear. This CDR3 comprises 12 residues. CDR1 and CDR2 from the germline V gene are MNHNS and SASEGT. The V and J ends lost 4 bases and 4 bases respectively, with 7 bases between them. The CDR3 nucleotides are TGTGCCAGCAGTGGGGGAGGCACTGAAGCTTTCTTT. Encoded protein: CASSGGGTEAFF.

This clone was detected only a few times. J is TRBJ1-4 and V is TRBV6-5, with TRBD1 identical over 8 bases. Germline V gene data show CDR1 as MNHEY and CDR2 as SVGAGI. With 6 bases clipped from V and 5 bases from J, the junction kept 8 bases outside the gene matches. CDR3 size: 15 residues. This CDR3 is CASSNNWDRNEKLFF. DNA of the CDR3: TGTGCCAGCAGCAACAACTGGGACAGGAATGAAAAACTGTTTTTT.

The rearrangement joins TRBV6-5 to TRBJ2-7, with 9 bases identical to TRBD1. Trimming removed 7 bases from V and 2 bases from J; junction bases left unmatched: 6. CDR1 MNHEY and CDR2 SVGAGI come from the germline V gene. The CDR3 contains 14 residues. The DNA for the CDR3 is TGTGCCAGCAAACCGGGACAGGGTCCCTACGAGCAGTACTTC. Encoded protein: CASKPGQGPYEQYF.

The chain couples TRBV14 to TRBJ2-1; TRBD1 is a possible D gene (6 bases). The CDR3 is 16 amino acids. V lost 1 base to trimming and J lost 0 bases, with 10 bases between them. Germline V CDR1 and CDR2: SGHDN, FVKESK. CDR3 protein: CASSQATGRSYNEQFF. In DNA form, the CDR3 reads TGTGCCAGCAGCCAAGCAACAGGGCGCTCCTACAATGAGCAGTTCTTC.

V usage is TRBV5-1 and J usage is TRBJ2-2; unclear D gene. The CDR3 extends over 14 amino acids. Germline CDR1 and CDR2: SGHRS and YFSETQ. Trimming left V 1 base short and J 5 bases short, with 9 bases between. The CDR3: CASSLTPSTGELFF. The CDR3 nucleotides are TGCGCCAGCAGCTTGACCCCCTCAACCGGGGAGCTGTTTTTT.

This chain links TRBV5-4 with TRBJ2-5; 11 nucleotides align to TRBD2. J lost 4 bases, V lost 4 bases, and 12 bases had no gene match. This CDR3 has 17 amino acids. Germline CDR1 reads SGHNT; CDR2 reads YYREEE (reference sequence). CDR3 amino acids: CASSPGGLAGGLETQYF. The CDR3 DNA reads TGTGCCAGCAGCCCCGGAGGCCTAGCGGGAGGCTTAGAGACCCAGTACTTC. The whole variable domain, remainder taken from reference TRBV5-4 and TRBJ2-5, is ETGVTQSPTHLIKTRGQQVTLRCSSQSGHNTVSWYQQALGQGPQFIFQYYREEENGRGNFPPRFSGLQFPNYSSELNVNALELDDSALYLCASSPGGLAGGLETQYFGPGTRLLVL.

The chain carries TRBV2 and TRBJ2-3, with D unresolved. The CDR3 has 12 amino acids. The V gene lost 5 bases and the J gene lost 6 bases, with 9 bases spanning the gap. CDR1 and CDR2 from the germline V gene are SNHLY and FYNNEI. The CDR3 here is CASSLSQDTQYF. In nucleotides, the CDR3 is TGTGCCAGCAGTCTAAGCCAGGATACGCAGTATTTT.

The V gene is TRBV2, the J gene TRBJ1-2; D not resolved. Germline CDR1 reads SNHLY; CDR2 reads FYNNEI. This CDR3 has 13 residues. The V gene lost 5 bases and the J gene lost 1 base, with 8 bases spanning the gap. For the CDR3, the DNA is TGTGCCAGCAGTCCTCAGAGTAACTATGGCTACACCTTC. It yields the protein CASSPQSNYGYTF.

This chain joins TRBV7-2 and TRBJ1-5; unclear D gene. V dropped 5 bases and J dropped 12 bases, with 14 bases sitting between them. This CDR3 region has 12 residues. Per germline, CDR1 SGHTA and CDR2 FQGNSA. CDR3 loop: CASSLSGLDQHF. The CDR3 region has the DNA TGTGCCAGCAGCCTTTCCGGGTTGGACCAGCATTTT.

In DNA, the CDR3 is TGTGCCAGCAGATACCGGGAAGATAATTCACCCCTCCACTTT. The encoded protein is CASRYREDNSPLHF. The V and J genes are TRBV28 and TRBJ1-6; D is undetermined. Germline V gene lookup returns CDR1 MDHEN and CDR2 SYDVKM. The CDR3 spans 14 residues. With 6 bases removed from V and 5 bases from J, the gap between germline ends came to 11 bases.

This chain joins TRBV11-2 and TRBJ2-3; 8 nucleotides align to TRBD2. Looked up from germline, CDR1 is SGHAT and CDR2 is FQNNGV. J was trimmed by 3 bases and V by 2 bases; bases with no gene match: 4. The CDR3 runs to 15 residues. CDR3 nucleotide sequence: TGTGCCAGCAGCTTAAACGGGAGGGGTACAGATACGCAGTATTTT. Translated, it gives CASSLNGRGTDTQYF.

This chain links TRBV7-3 with TRBJ2-3; a weak D match, TRBD2 (7 bases). V dropped 1 base and J dropped 3 bases, with 11 bases sitting between them. The CDR3 covers 15 residues. Per the germline V gene, CDR1 is SGHTA and CDR2 is FQGTGA. The CDR3 here is CASSLKGGLTDTQYF. The CDR3 nucleotides read TGTGCCAGCAGCTTAAAGGGGGGGCTGACAGATACGCAGTATTTT.

The chain carries TRBV28 and TRBJ2-7, with 7 bases aligning to TRBD1. Germline V gene sequence: CDR1 MDHEN, CDR2 SYDVKM. The CDR3 runs 14 residues. J gave up 4 bases and V 1 base, and 4 bases lay outside the gene matches. The CDR3 DNA is TGTGCCAGCAGTTTATTAACAGGGGCTTACGAGCAGTACTTC. Translated: CASSLLTGAYEQYF.

The rearrangement uses TRBV6-6 and TRBJ2-3, with D possibly matching TRBD1 (6 bases). This CDR3 contains 13 residues. The germline V gene encodes CDR1 MNHNY and CDR2 SVGAGI (reference sequence). V lost 5 bases, J lost 6 bases, and 12 bases lay in between. The CDR3 DNA follows: TGTGCCAGCAGTATGGGCACAGGGGATACGCAGTATTTT. It codes for CASSMGTGDTQYF.

The chain has TRBV6-5 and TRBJ1-3; D not certain. The CDR3 consists of 14 residues. Trimming pared 5 bases from V and 3 bases from J, leaving 11 bases between. The germline V gene has CDR1 MNHEY and CDR2 SVGAGI. The CDR3 loop reads CASSLLGFGNTIYF. The CDR3 DNA sequence: TGTGCCAGCAGTCTACTCGGGTTTGGAAACACCATATATTTT.

The rearrangement joins TRBV5-1 to TRBJ2-7, with D hard to call. The CDR3 covers 17 residues. Trimming pared 0 bases from V and 2 bases from J, leaving 18 bases between. Germline V lookup: CDR1 SGHRS, CDR2 YFSETQ. The CDR3 region has the DNA TGCGCCAGCAGCTTGGCGGGTGGAGCCAGCAAGGCCTACGAGCAGTACTTC. Protein sequence: CASSLAGGASKAYEQYF.

This clone was detected only a few times. The rearrangement uses TRBV5-1 and TRBJ2-7; TRBD1 matches at 10 bases. The junction had 5 bases not matched to a gene; V was cut back by 5 bases and J by 0 bases. Germline V CDR1 and CDR2: SGHRS, YFSETQ. The CDR3 totals 15 residues. CDR3 sequence: CASRRGQGSSYEQYF. In DNA, the CDR3 is TGCGCCAGCAGACGGGGACAGGGGAGCTCCTACGAGCAGTACTTC.